The clone carrying this T cell receptor beta chain was detected many times. The data were taken from a study of neurological immune-mediated disorders. TCRdb fed the 5' RACE reads into MiXCR, producing one record per CDR3 protein. This table has around 40,000 distinct CDR3 sequences, 12% appearing once. Trimming shortened V by 1 base and J by 1 base, and 8 bases separated the two germline ends. The germline V gene has CDR1 LGHDT and CDR2 YNNKEL (reference sequence). The CDR3 is 15 amino acids. The V and J genes are TRBV3-1 and TRBJ1-5; D might be TRBD1 (5 bases). This clonotype originated in a female donor in good health. The sequencing input was PBMCs. This CDR3 reads CASSQGGVSNQPQHF. DNA for the CDR3: TGTGCCAGCAGCCAAGGGGGGGTAAGCAATCAGCCCCAGCATTTT. Filled out from reference TRBV3-1 and TRBJ1-5, the complete variable domain reads DTAVSQTPKYLVTQMGNDKSIKCEQNLGHDTMYWYKQDSKKFLKIMFSYNNKELIINETVPNRFSPKSPDKAHLNLHINSLELGDSAVYFCASSQGGVSNQPQHFGDGTRLSIL.